This T cell receptor (beta chain) is drawn from a study of blood T cell repertoires in COVID-19. Study-level information: Donors in the United States, Italy and Spain gave samples during acute or convalescent COVID-19.

In this sample, this clone turned up once. V was pared by 0 bases and J by 2 bases, with 13 bases between. The CDR3 runs to 17 residues. CDR1 is SEHNR and CDR2 is FQNEAQ in the germline V gene (reference sequence). The table came from immunoSEQ multiplex PCR; TCRdb's copy has only in-frame clones and leaves some out. The sample contains a few hundred thousand clones, roughly 84% of which appear only once. J is TRBJ2-2 and V is TRBV7-9; D gene uncertain. The receptor comes from a woman at least 80 years old with COVID-19, enrolled during active disease. Sequenced sample: peripheral blood. The CDR3 sequence: CASSLALSGRNTGELFF. The CDR3 DNA reads as TGTGCCAGCAGCTTAGCGCTTTCTGGGCGTAACACCGGGGAGCTGTTTTTT.